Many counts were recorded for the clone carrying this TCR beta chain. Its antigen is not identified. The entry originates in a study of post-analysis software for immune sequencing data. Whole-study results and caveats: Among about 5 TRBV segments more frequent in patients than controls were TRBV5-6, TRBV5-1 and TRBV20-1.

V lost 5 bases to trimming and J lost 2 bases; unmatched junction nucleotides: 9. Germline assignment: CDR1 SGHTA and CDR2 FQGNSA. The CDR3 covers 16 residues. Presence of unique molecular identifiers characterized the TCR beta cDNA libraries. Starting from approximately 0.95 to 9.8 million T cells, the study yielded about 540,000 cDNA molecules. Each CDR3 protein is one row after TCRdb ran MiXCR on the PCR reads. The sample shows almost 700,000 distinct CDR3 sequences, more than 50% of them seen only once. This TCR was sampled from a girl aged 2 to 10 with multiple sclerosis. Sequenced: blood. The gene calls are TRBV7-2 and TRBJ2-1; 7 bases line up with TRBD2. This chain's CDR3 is CASSRERDSTYNEQFF. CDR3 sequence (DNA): TGTGCCAGCAGCCGCGAGCGGGACTCGACCTACAATGAGCAGTTCTTC. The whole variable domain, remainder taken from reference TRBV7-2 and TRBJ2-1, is GAGVSQSPSNKVTEKGKDVELRCDPISGHTALYWYRQSLGQGLEFLIYFQGNSAPDKSGLPSDRFSAERTGGSVSTLTIQRTQQEDSAVYLCASSRERDSTYNEQFFGPGTRLTVL.